Listed below are T cell receptor beta chains from one sample, sequenced in a study of beta chain features in type 1 diabetes. TCRdb's table, derived via immunoSEQ multiplex PCR, lists solely in-frame clones and lacks some. The sample includes about 270,000 clones, roughly an eighth of them seen just once. Sequencing was done on a sample of naive CD4+ T cells from blood. Source of these receptors: a man aged 25-40 years with type 1 diabetes. Each CDR3 is given with its conserved first and last residue. The order of the fields is J gene, V gene, CDR3 protein.

>TRBJ1-2|TRBV4-1
CASSPQGAYGARGYTF
>TRBJ1-5|TRBV7-9
CASSSTQGASNQPQHF
>TRBJ2-7|TRBV9
CASSISGSSGNEQYF
>TRBJ2-1|TRBV15
CATSRVRRGSSYNEQFF
>TRBJ2-1|TRBV7-9
CASSFLRDSYYNEQFF
>TRBJ2-1|TRBV14
CASSQVRGRRYNEQFF
>TRBJ1-2|TRBV14
CASSLSIYGYTF
>TRBJ1-1|TRBV28
CASKNGDSTGNTEAFF
>TRBJ1-4|TRBV15
CATSGPQGRHEKLFF
>TRBJ1-4|TRBV29-1
CSVAQANEKLFF
>TRBJ2-7|TRBV27
CASSRRRDSYEQYF
>TRBJ2-1|TRBV5-1
CASSWGGDGYNEQFF
>TRBJ1-5|TRBV28
CASSPWTASNQPQHF
>TRBJ2-1|TRBV25-1
CASSPLTTTNEQFF
>TRBJ1-1|TRBV4-3
CASSQDLGHVGGRTEAFF
>TRBJ2-7|TRBV14
CASSSRTGFSEQYF
>TRBJ2-7|TRBV5-1
CASRKRTEDYEQYF
>TRBJ2-7|TRBV7-3
CASSQGVGTSGYEQYF
>TRBJ2-2|TRBV18
CASSPYRVTGELFF
>TRBJ2-7|TRBV7-9
CASSFSTGYEQYF
>TRBJ1-5|TRBV18
CASSYDREAQPQHF
>TRBJ1-2|TRBV20-1
CSARVRVGYTF
>TRBJ2-6|TRBV7-2
CASSLMAVTGSSGANVLTF
>TRBJ2-7|TRBV15
CATSRDDINEQYF
>TRBJ2-3|TRBV28
CASSRYLAGGDTQYF
>TRBJ2-3|TRBV21-1
CASSPFDRWCGGTGDTQYF
>TRBJ1-1|TRBV7-9
CASSTQGANTEAFF
>TRBJ2-7|TRBV7-3
CASSLEGQGYTGYEQYF
>TRBJ1-1|TRBV2
CATNRDSLFEAFF
>TRBJ1-5|TRBV6-5
CASSWGTGGNQPQHF
>TRBJ2-1|TRBV7-3
CASSQGTSGRNEQFF
>TRBJ1-3|TRBV15
CATSLDSVSGNTIYF
>TRBJ2-7|TRBV15
CATSRDRVYEQYF
>TRBJ2-1|TRBV7-9
CASSAPPTSGYEQFF
>TRBJ2-2|TRBV6-5
CASRNRDGSSGELFF
>TRBJ2-7|TRBV7-2
CASSLVGVYEQYF
>TRBJ2-7|TRBV7-9
CASSFGQGSYEQYF
>TRBJ1-5|TRBV30
CAWSRPGTYSNQPQHF
>TRBJ2-1|TRBV7-3
CASSSTGVREQFF
>TRBJ1-2|TRBV28
CASSLGGGYGYTF
>TRBJ1-3|TRBV18
CASSPSFQASGNTIYF
>TRBJ1-1|TRBV6-4
CASSRALNTEAFF
>TRBJ1-5|TRBV6-6
CASRWTGVSNQPQHF
>TRBJ1-1|TRBV9
CASSKDMNTEAFF